Listed here are 28 T cell receptor beta chains from one sample, sequenced in a study of blood T cell repertoires in COVID-19. Method: immunoSEQ multiplex PCR; TCRdb's copy keeps in-frame clones and lacks some. The data show roughly 120,000 clones, more than 75% seen once. The sequenced sample was peripheral blood. Every receptor here comes from a man aged 45-60 years with active COVID-19.

The CDR3 loop reads CASRLPGLADNEQFF. As DNA, the CDR3 is TGTGCCAGCAGGCTACCGGGACTAGCGGACAATGAGCAGTTCTTC. V gene TRBV7-9 combines with J gene TRBJ2-1, with 11 positions matching TRBD2. The CDR3 totals 15 residues. The J segment lost 5 bases and the V segment lost 6 bases, leaving 6 bases of the junction unmatched. CDR1 is SEHNR, CDR2 FQNEAQ, per germline (reference sequence). The full variable domain, with the rest looked up from reference TRBV7-9 and TRBJ2-1, is DTGVSQNPRHKITKRGQNVTFRCDPISEHNRLYWYRQTLGQGPEFLTYFQNEAQLEKSRLLSDRFSAERPKGSFSTLEIQRTEQGDSAMYLCASRLPGLADNEQFFGPGTRLTVL.

Notes on this clone: The junction departs from the called germline gene at one end, perhaps through a read error. The gene calls are TRBV3-1 (or the pseudogene TRBV3-2) and TRBJ1-3; D is unclear. The germline CDR1 and CDR2 sequences are LGHDT and YNNKEL (reference sequence). The length of the CDR3 is 14 residues. In DNA form, the CDR3 reads TGTGCCAGCACCCAAGGTCGCTCTGGAAACACCATATATTTT. Amino acid sequence: CASTQGRSGNTIYF.

The chain uses TRBV7-2 and TRBJ2-2; maybe TRBD2 (5 bases). In germline, CDR1 is SGHTA, CDR2 FQGNSA. The CDR3 contains 14 residues. Between the trimmed V and J ends, which lost 5 bases and 4 bases, there was a span of 11 bases. The CDR3 coding sequence is TGTGCCAGCAGCGTAACTAGTGGCACCGGGGAGCTGTTTTTT. It specifies CASSVTSGTGELFF. Combining the CDR3 with reference TRBV7-2 and TRBJ2-2 gives the whole variable domain GAGVSQSPSNKVTEKGKDVELRCDPISGHTALYWYRQSLGQGLEFLIYFQGNSAPDKSGLPSDRFSAERTGGSVSTLTIQRTQQEDSAVYLCASSVTSGTGELFFGEGSRLTVL.

The chain joins TRBV6-5 to TRBJ1-1, with D maybe TRBD1 (6 bases). Trimming pared 8 bases from V and 1 base from J, leaving 11 bases between. The germline gives CDR1 MNHEY, CDR2 SVGAGI. The CDR3 is made up of 13 amino acids. The CDR3 DNA sequence: TGTGCCAGCGCACAGGGCTGGAACACTGAAGCTTTCTTT. It translates to CASAQGWNTEAFF.

This rearrangement joins TRBV5-5 to TRBJ1-3; TRBD1 might be the D (6 bases). The CDR3 consists of 13 residues. Per the germline V gene, CDR1 is SGHKS and CDR2 is YYEKEE (reference sequence). Trimming pared 2 bases from V and 6 bases from J, leaving 9 bases between. CDR3: CASSLTGLNTIYF. The DNA of the CDR3 is TGTGCCAGCAGCTTAACAGGGTTAAACACCATATATTTT.

The chain employs TRBV5-4 and TRBJ2-2; D is unclear. This CDR3 spans 14 amino acids. V was clipped by 4 bases and J by 1 base, with 8 bases between them. Germline CDR1 is SGHNT and CDR2 is YYREEE (reference sequence). In nucleotides, the CDR3 is TGTGCCAGCAGCGGGCGACGGAACACCGGGGAGCTGTTTTTT. Its translation is CASSGRRNTGELFF.

CDR3 amino acids: CATSQGALTGELFF. CDR3 nucleotides: TGTGCCACCAGCCAAGGGGCCTTAACCGGGGAGCTGTTTTTT. The rearrangement links TRBV15 to TRBJ2-2; a possible D gene is TRBD1 (5 bases). Germline lookup yields CDR1 LNHNV and CDR2 YYDKDF (reference sequence). CDR3 length: 14 amino acids. Deletions cut 5 bases from V and 5 bases from J, with 12 bases between.

This clone showed up just once. The chain employs TRBV6-6 and TRBJ2-3, with 14 positions matching TRBD2. The CDR3 extends over 16 amino acids. The junction had 1 base not matched to a gene; V was cut back by 4 bases and J by 1 base. Looked up from germline, CDR1 is MNHNY and CDR2 is SVGAGI (reference sequence). CDR3 nucleotides: TGTGCCAGCAGTTCGGGACTAGCGGGAGGCACAGATACGCAGTATTTT. Translating gives CASSSGLAGGTDTQYF.

This sequence joins TRBV10-1 and TRBJ2-3; 7 bases align to TRBD1. This CDR3 has 14 residues. Germline V lookup: CDR1 WNHNN, CDR2 SYGVQD (reference sequence). J was trimmed by 1 base and V by 5 bases; bases with no gene match: 3. CDR3 amino acids: CASSTGAGTDTQYF. CDR3 nucleotide sequence: TGCGCCAGCAGTACAGGGGCCGGCACAGATACGCAGTATTTT.

This clone was detected only once. J is TRBJ1-3 and V is TRBV6-6; D not certain. CDR3 size: 12 residues. The germline V gene encodes CDR1 MNHNY and CDR2 SVGAGI (reference sequence). V lost 7 bases and J lost 0, with 4 bases in between. The CDR3 spells CASTSSGNTIYF. The CDR3 DNA sequence: TGTGCCAGCACTAGCTCTGGAAACACCATATATTTT.

This chain connects TRBV10-3 to TRBJ2-3; a possible D gene is TRBD2 (5 bases). The CDR3 is 17 residues long. V gave up 2 bases and J gave up 1 base, with 16 bases separating them. Germline V lookup: CDR1 ENHRY, CDR2 SYGVKD. CDR3 DNA: TGTGCCATCAGTGAGGCGATTCTAGGGAGTGGCACAGATACGCAGTATTTT. Translated, it gives CAISEAILGSGTDTQYF.

The rearrangement links TRBV9 to TRBJ1-1, with D possibly being TRBD1 (6 bases). CDR3 length equals 14 residues. Germline lookup yields CDR1 SGDLS and CDR2 YYNGEE. V was trimmed by 0 bases and J by 3 bases, leaving 9 bases between them. The CDR3 loop reads CASSVGPGDTEAFF. The CDR3 DNA sequence: TGTGCCAGCAGCGTAGGACCAGGGGACACTGAAGCTTTCTTT.

The chain employs TRBV21-1 and TRBJ2-7; the table's TRBD1 call for D was not verified on the DNA. TRBV21-1 counts as a pseudogene. The CDR3 is made up of 15 amino acids. CDR3 DNA: TGTGCCAGCAGCATGGGACAGGAAAGCTCCTACGAGCAGTACTTC. This sequence encodes CASSMGQESSYEQYF.

This clone was found once. The CDR3 is CASSKPQGARGNTIYF. The CDR3 bases are TGTGCCAGCTCAAAACCGCAGGGGGCGCGAGGAAACACCATATATTTT. The chain combines TRBV18 with TRBJ1-3; 8 positions agree with TRBD1. Per germline, CDR1 KGHSH and CDR2 LQKENI. The CDR3 sequence is 16 residues long. V lost 5 bases and J lost 4; bases outside the gene matches: 10. The entire variable domain, with the rest obtained from reference TRBV18 and TRBJ1-3, is as follows: NAGVMQNPRHLVRRRGQEARLRCSPMKGHSHVYWYRQLPEEGLKFMVYLQKENIIDESGMPKERFSAEFPKEGPSILRIQQVVRGDSAAYFCASSKPQGARGNTIYFGEGSWLTVV.

This chain joins TRBV11-2 and TRBJ1-5; the match to TRBD1 covers 9 bases. The CDR3 is 16 residues long. Per the germline V gene, CDR1 is SGHAT and CDR2 is FQNNGV. The V segment lost 5 bases and the J segment 7 bases; nucleotides outside the gene matches: 12. The CDR3 nucleotides read TGTGCCAGCAGCGGATCGGGACAGGGCGAGCGACAGCCCCAGCATTTT. This sequence encodes CASSGSGQGERQPQHF.

V usage is TRBV5-6 and J usage is TRBJ2-5; no reliable D call. V lost 4 bases and J lost 4, with 20 bases in between. Germline loops: CDR1 SGHDT, CDR2 YYEEEE. CDR3 size: 16 residues. CDR3 in amino acids: CASSPPTGSLLETQYF. The DNA for the CDR3 is TGTGCCAGCAGCCCACCGACTGGGTCACTCCTAGAGACCCAGTACTTC. Drawing the rest from reference TRBV5-6 and TRBJ2-5, the complete variable domain is DAGVTQSPTHLIKTRGQQVTLRCSPKSGHDTVSWYQQALGQGPQFIFQYYEEEERQRGNFPDRFSGHQFPNYSSELNVNALLLGDSALYLCASSPPTGSLLETQYFGPGTRLLVL.

This chain uses TRBV5-1 with TRBJ1-1, with TRBD1 as a possible D gene (5 bases). Per germline, CDR1 SGHRS and CDR2 YFSETQ. CDR3 length equals 14 residues. The V end was cut by 0 bases, the J end by 2 bases, with 8 bases between. CDR3 coding DNA: TGCGCCAGCAGCTTGGCAGGGATTAACACTGAAGCTTTCTTT. This translates into CASSLAGINTEAFF.

The chain links TRBV28 to TRBJ1-3, with TRBD1 identical over 8 bases. The germline CDR1 and CDR2 sequences are MDHEN and SYDVKM. With 5 bases clipped from V and 0 bases from J, the junction kept 3 bases outside the gene matches. This CDR3 spans 15 amino acids. The CDR3 DNA is TGTGCCAGCAGTCGGACAGGGTCCTCTGGAAACACCATATATTTT. Translated, it gives CASSRTGSSGNTIYF.

The chain combines TRBV29-1 with TRBJ2-7; TRBD1 matches at 7 bases. The CDR3 totals 14 residues. Germline CDR1 is SQVTM and CDR2 is ANQGSEA. With 6 bases clipped from V and 2 bases from J, the junction kept 10 bases outside the gene matches. In DNA, the CDR3 is TGCAGCGTGGGCAGACAGGGAGATACCTACGAGCAGTACTTC. It yields the protein CSVGRQGDTYEQYF.

The chain links TRBV6-1 to TRBJ2-1; 8 bases are a match to TRBD2. This CDR3 spans 16 amino acids. Germline V gives CDR1 MNHNS, CDR2 SASEGT. V dropped 2 bases and J dropped 2; count of bases not matched to a gene: 5. DNA for the CDR3: TGTGCCAGCAGTGAAACAAGCGGGAGTGCCTACAATGAGCAGTTCTTC. The encoded protein is CASSETSGSAYNEQFF.

This clone was observed once. The genes are TRBV9 and TRBJ2-7; 7 positions agree with TRBD1. Trimming removed 0 bases from V and 2 bases from J; junction bases left unmatched: 11. This CDR3 spans 17 amino acids. The V gene's germline CDR1 is SGDLS and CDR2 YYNGEE. The CDR3 sequence: CASSVEPPGGRPYEQYV. CDR3 nucleotide sequence: TGTGCCAGCAGCGTAGAGCCCCCAGGGGGAAGGCCCTACGAGCAGTACGTC.

The V and J genes are TRBV18 and TRBJ2-1, with a weak D call TRBD2 (6 bases). The germline V gene encodes CDR1 KGHSH and CDR2 LQKENI. Trimming took off 9 bases at V and 8 bases at J, with 14 bases between the two ends. This CDR3 is 12 amino acids long. The CDR3 sequence: CASSPGVDEQFF. The CDR3 DNA is TGTGCCAGTTCTCCGGGGGTCGATGAGCAGTTCTTC.

This clone was counted only a few times. V usage is TRBV19 and J usage is TRBJ1-5; D not resolved. V shed 3 bases and J shed 6 bases, with 12 bases lying between them. The CDR3 extends over 14 amino acids. CDR1 is LNHDA, CDR2 SQIVND, per germline (reference sequence). In nucleotides, the CDR3 is TGTGCCAGTAGTATTATCGCAGGTACTCAGCCCCAGCATTTT. Translation gives CASSIIAGTQPQHF.

The gene calls are TRBV5-1 and TRBJ2-3; a possible D gene is TRBD2 (5 bases). Germline V gives CDR1 SGHRS, CDR2 YFSETQ. V lost 7 bases to trimming and J lost 4 bases, with 13 bases between them. The CDR3 has 13 residues. CDR3 region: CASGSGVSDTQYF. Here the CDR3 DNA reads TGCGCCAGCGGGTCCGGGGTCTCAGATACGCAGTATTTT.

The CDR3 coding sequence is TGTGCCAGCAGCGAGAGGTCCCTCAGCGGGACCTCCTACAATGAGCAGTTCTTC. Translation gives CASSERSLSGTSYNEQFF. The V call is TRBV9, the J call TRBJ2-1; 7 nucleotides match TRBD2. The CDR3 runs 18 residues. The germline V gene has CDR1 SGDLS and CDR2 YYNGEE. V lost 3 bases and J lost 0; bases outside the gene matches: 12.

V is TRBV12-3 or TRBV12-4 and J is TRBJ1-4; TRBD1 matches at 8 bases. V lost 7 bases and J lost 4; bases outside the gene matches: 2. The CDR3 totals 13 residues. DNA of the CDR3: TGTGCCAGCATGGGACAGGATAATGAAAAACTGTTTTTT. Its translation is CASMGQDNEKLFF.

This clone was counted between two and nine times. The chain employs TRBV6-6 and TRBJ1-2; D gene unclear. The CDR3 is made up of 12 amino acids. Germline CDR1 and CDR2: MNHNY and SVGAGI (reference sequence). V dropped 8 bases and J dropped 7 bases, with 14 bases sitting between them. The CDR3 sequence is CASATGRVGYTF. CDR3 DNA sequence: TGTGCCAGCGCCACGGGGAGGGTTGGCTACACCTTC.

This clone has a single count. The chain links TRBV19 to TRBJ1-5, with D possibly matching TRBD1 (5 bases). Germline CDR1 reads LNHDA; CDR2 reads SQIVND (reference sequence). There are 15 residues in the CDR3. V lost 4 bases and J 4 bases, leaving 14 bases between the germline ends. This CDR3 is CASSNTGGTNQPQHF. The DNA for the CDR3 is TGTGCCAGTAGTAATACAGGAGGGACTAATCAGCCCCAGCATTTT.